These 3 T cell receptor beta chains were sequenced from one sample in a study of blood T cell repertoires in COVID-19. The repertoire was sequenced with immunoSEQ multiplex PCR; TCRdb's copy has only in-frame clones and lacks some. The repertoire holds approximately 440,000 clones, with about 85% as singletons. The sample consisted of PBMCs or T cells enriched from blood (not recorded which). These TCRs come from a woman under 30 who had recovered from COVID-19.

J is TRBJ1-5 and V is TRBV12-3 or TRBV12-4, with a possible D match to TRBD1 (5 bases). With 5 bases removed from V and 7 bases from J, the gap between germline ends came to 9 bases. The CDR3 extends over 12 amino acids. The CDR3 nucleotides read TGTGCCAGCAGTAATGGGGCACAGCCCCAGCATTTT. Its translation is CASSNGAQPQHF.

J is TRBJ2-3 and V is TRBV3-1 (or the pseudogene TRBV3-2); D gene ambiguous. This CDR3 is 15 amino acids long. Germline V gives CDR1 LGHDT, CDR2 YNNKEL (reference sequence). V was trimmed by 7 bases and J by 1 base, leaving 15 bases between them. The CDR3 region is CASTKGAPGTDTQYF. Written as DNA, the CDR3 is TGTGCCAGCACCAAAGGAGCCCCCGGCACAGATACGCAGTATTTT.

J is TRBJ1-2 and V is TRBV5-1; D remains ambiguous. Germline assignment: CDR1 SGHRS and CDR2 YFSETQ. The CDR3 length is 15 residues. Trimming shortened V by 1 base and J by 4 bases, and 14 bases separated the two germline ends. The DNA for the CDR3 is TGCGCCAGCAGCTTGACCCCGGGGATCCCCTATGGCTACACCTTC. This encodes CASSLTPGIPYGYTF.